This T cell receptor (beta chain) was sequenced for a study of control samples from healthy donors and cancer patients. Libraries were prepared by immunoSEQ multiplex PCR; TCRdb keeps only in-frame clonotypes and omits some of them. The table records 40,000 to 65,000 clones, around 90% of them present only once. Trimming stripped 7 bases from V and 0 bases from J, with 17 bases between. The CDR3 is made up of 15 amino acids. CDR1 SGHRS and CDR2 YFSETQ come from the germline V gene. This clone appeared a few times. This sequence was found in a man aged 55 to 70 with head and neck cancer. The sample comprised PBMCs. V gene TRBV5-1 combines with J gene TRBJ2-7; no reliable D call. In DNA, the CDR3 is TGCGCCAGCTCCACCCAAAGTCAGGCCTCCTACGAGCAGTACTTC. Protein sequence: CASSTQSQASYEQYF.